The 20 T cell receptor beta chains below all came from one sample that was sequenced in a study of blood T cell repertoires in COVID-19. TCRdb's table, derived via immunoSEQ multiplex PCR, lists solely in-frame clones and lacks some. The data show some 180,000 clones, about 88% seen once. The sequenced sample was peripheral blood. These receptors all come from a man between 50 and 59 years old who had recovered from COVID-19.

The chain recombines TRBV5-4 with TRBJ2-5; 7 bases map to TRBD1. The CDR3 is 13 residues long. CDR1 SGHNT and CDR2 YYREEE come from the germline V gene (reference sequence). Losses at the gene ends were 5 bases for V and 4 bases for J; bases not matched to a gene: 5. The CDR3 coding sequence is TGTGCCAGCAGGGGGGACAGTCGAGAGACCCAGTACTTC. Translated, it gives CASRGDSRETQYF.

This clone was detected once. The rearrangement uses TRBV6-5 and TRBJ2-7; a possible D gene is TRBD2 (6 bases). V was trimmed by 5 bases and J by 4 bases, leaving 15 bases between them. CDR1 and CDR2 (germline): MNHEY, SVGAGI. The CDR3 contains 14 residues. The CDR3 nucleotides are TGTGCCAGCAGTACAAGAGGAGGGGTTTACGAGCAGTACTTC. It yields the protein CASSTRGGVYEQYF.

This chain uses TRBV7-2 with TRBJ2-7, with 9 bases lining up with TRBD1. The CDR3 length is 15 residues. V shed 0 bases and J 2 bases; nucleotides not matched to a gene: 2. The V gene's germline CDR1 is SGHTA and CDR2 FQGNSA. The CDR3 region has the DNA TGTGCCAGCAGCTTAGCGGGGGACAGGGCCTACGAGCAGTACTTC. It is translated as CASSLAGDRAYEQYF.

This chain joins TRBV4-2 and TRBJ1-1, with 9 bases lining up with TRBD1. The ends lost 4 bases at V and 3 bases at J; junction bases unmatched: 6. The CDR3 is 15 residues long. CDR1 LGHNA and CDR2 YNFKEQ come from the germline V gene. As DNA, the CDR3 is TGTGCCAGCAGCCTCCGGGACAGGGATGACACTGAAGCTTTCTTT. Amino acids: CASSLRDRDDTEAFF.

This clone has a handful of counts. The V call is TRBV6-5, the J call TRBJ1-5; 7 bases match TRBD1. This CDR3 region has 12 residues. CDR1 is MNHEY, CDR2 SVGAGI, per germline. The V gene end was trimmed by 10 bases and the J gene end by 4 bases; junction bases not matched to a gene: 4. The CDR3 loop reads CATNRGNQPQHF. CDR3 DNA sequence: TGTGCCACCAACAGGGGAAATCAGCCCCAGCATTTT.

The chain employs TRBV2 and TRBJ1-1; D uncertain. V was trimmed by 11 bases and J by 5 bases, leaving 12 bases between them. The germline CDR1 and CDR2 sequences are SNHLY and FYNNEI. This CDR3 region has 11 residues. The CDR3 DNA follows: TGTGCCTGCCCTTCGGGAACTGAAGCTTTCTTT. Encoded protein: CACPSGTEAFF. The full variable domain, with the rest looked up from reference TRBV2 and TRBJ1-1, is EPEVTQTPSHQVTQMGQEVILRCVPISNHLYFYWYRQILGQKVEFLVSFYNNEISEKSEIFDDQFSVERPDGSNFTLKIRSTKLEDSAMYFCACPSGTEAFFGQGTRLTVV.

The count of this clone is one. The J gene is TRBJ1-5, the V gene TRBV30; TRBD1 might be the D (5 bases). The V and J ends lost 7 bases and 2 bases respectively, with 12 bases between them. The CDR3 is 13 amino acids. Germline V lookup: CDR1 GTSNPN, CDR2 SVGIG (reference sequence). The CDR3 spells CALGHRGNQPQHF. The DNA for the CDR3 is TGTGCCTTGGGGCATCGGGGCAATCAGCCCCAGCATTTT.

This chain connects TRBV10-2 to TRBJ2-1; 9 bases agree with TRBD1. The germline V gene has CDR1 WSHSY and CDR2 SAAADI. Trimming removed 4 bases from V and 0 bases from J; junction bases left unmatched: 7. This CDR3 has 17 amino acids. The CDR3 DNA sequence: TGCGCCAGCAGTGCTTCCGGGACAGGGAGCTCCTACAATGAGCAGTTCTTC. Translation: CASSASGTGSSYNEQFF.

The V call is TRBV11-3, the J call TRBJ2-5; tentative D call: TRBD2 (5 bases). Germline CDR1 and CDR2: SGHNT and YENEEA. This CDR3 comprises 13 residues. The V and J ends lost 5 bases and 5 bases respectively, with 12 bases between them. CDR3 sequence reads: CASSRGPVETQYF. CDR3 nucleotides: TGTGCCAGCAGCCGCGGGCCTGTGGAGACCCAGTACTTC.

This sequence joins TRBV11-1 and TRBJ2-5; D unclear. Looked up from germline, CDR1 is SGHAT and CDR2 is FQDESV (reference sequence). The V gene lost 4 bases and the J gene lost 4 bases, with 19 bases spanning the gap. The CDR3 is 16 amino acids. DNA for the CDR3: TGTGCCAGCAGCTCTCGTCTTACGGCTAGTCTAGAGACCCAGTACTTC. The encoded protein is CASSSRLTASLETQYF.

On this clone: This same CDR3 is encoded by further DNA sequences in the sample. The chain links TRBV5-1 to TRBJ2-1; 9 nucleotides match TRBD2. Per the germline V gene, CDR1 is SGHRS and CDR2 is YFSETQ. V was pared by 4 bases and J by 4 bases, with 6 bases of the junction left unmatched. The CDR3 runs to 15 residues. The CDR3, as DNA: TGCGCCAGCAGCCTACTAGCGGGTGGGTACAATGAGCAGTTCTTC. This codes for CASSLLAGGYNEQFF.

The V and J genes are TRBV4-1 and TRBJ2-7; D call uncertain. CDR3 length: 17 residues. Germline-derived CDR1 and CDR2 are MGHRA and YSYEKL. The V end lost 1 base, the J end lost 1 base, and 17 bases lay between the germline ends. The CDR3 DNA reads as TGCGCCAGCAGCCAAGCGGCTGGGCAGCCCCTTTCCTACGAGCAGTACTTC. It specifies CASSQAAGQPLSYEQYF.

Only a few counts were recorded for this clone. The chain recombines TRBV5-6 with TRBJ2-5, with D possibly matching TRBD1 (6 bases). The CDR3 is made up of 14 amino acids. Trimming took 4 bases from V and 4 from J, leaving 14 bases between them. Germline V gene sequence: CDR1 SGHDT, CDR2 YYEEEE. The CDR3 DNA follows: TGTGCCAGCAGCGGCAGGGGTTGGGGAGAGACCCAGTACTTC. Translated, it gives CASSGRGWGETQYF.

V and J are TRBV9 and TRBJ1-1; D unclear. This CDR3 is 15 amino acids long. Germline CDR1 is SGDLS and CDR2 is YYNGEE. V was cut by 3 bases and J by 1 base, with 13 bases left in between. The CDR3 is CASSASERWNTEAFF. Written as DNA, the CDR3 is TGTGCCAGCAGCGCCTCGGAGAGGTGGAACACTGAAGCTTTCTTT.

The V and J genes are TRBV5-1 and TRBJ1-6; TRBD1 matches 10 bases. The trim removed 4 bases at V and 7 bases at J, leaving 5 bases unmatched. Looked up from germline, CDR1 is SGHRS and CDR2 is YFSETQ. The CDR3 contains 15 residues. This CDR3 is CASSVDRGRNSPLHF. The CDR3 nucleotides are TGCGCCAGCAGCGTCGACAGGGGGCGGAATTCACCCCTCCACTTT.

In DNA form, the CDR3 reads TGTGCCAGCAGCACGGATTCGGGGGGGGAGACCCAGTACTTC. This encodes CASSTDSGGETQYF. The chain uses TRBV11-2 and TRBJ2-5; 8 bases line up with TRBD2. Germline CDR1 is SGHAT and CDR2 is FQNNGV. V gave up 5 bases and J gave up 5 bases; unmatched junction bases: 7. This CDR3 contains 14 residues.

This sequence joins TRBV29-1 and TRBJ1-2, with TRBD1 matching over 8 bases. Germline CDR1 reads SQVTM; CDR2 reads ANQGSEA. J lost 12 bases, V lost 4 bases, and 4 bases had no gene match. The CDR3 runs 10 residues. The CDR3 sequence is CSVVGQGHTF. The CDR3 nucleotides are TGCAGCGTTGTCGGACAGGGCCACACCTTC.

This chain connects TRBV7-9 to TRBJ2-3; D call uncertain. The CDR3 is 14 residues long. V was pared by 3 bases and J by 2 bases, with 9 bases between. The germline CDR1 and CDR2 sequences are SEHNR and FQNEAQ (reference sequence). The CDR3 nucleotides read TGTGCCAGCAGCTTTTCACACCCCACAGATACGCAGTATTTT. It translates to CASSFSHPTDTQYF.

V and J are TRBV9 and TRBJ2-2, with 7 bases aligning to TRBD2. The CDR3 consists of 15 residues. Losses at the gene ends were 4 bases for V and 1 base for J; bases not matched to a gene: 4. From germline, CDR1 is SGDLS and CDR2 YYNGEE. Here the CDR3 DNA reads TGTGCCAGCAGCCTGACTAGCCGGAACACCGGGGAGCTGTTTTTT. The encoded protein is CASSLTSRNTGELFF.

The chain is built from TRBV6-2 or TRBV6-3 and TRBJ2-5, with TRBD2 identical over 12 bases. From germline, CDR1 is MNHEY and CDR2 SVGEGT. V dropped 0 bases and J dropped 3; count of bases not matched to a gene: 8. The CDR3 has 18 residues. CDR3 sequence reads: CASSYSLAGGPVEETQYF. CDR3 in DNA: TGTGCCAGCAGTTACTCGCTAGCGGGAGGGCCCGTCGAAGAGACCCAGTACTTC.